The 9 T cell receptor beta chains reported below all come from one sample, sequenced in a study of graft-versus-host responses after intestinal transplantation. Sequencing used immunoSEQ multiplex PCR; TCRdb keeps in-frame clones, though not all of them. The sample yields 90,000 to 150,000 clones, 85% to 95% seen once. These TCRs are of unknown antigen specificity. The sample in question was unstimulated CD4+ T cells sorted from spleen or lymph node cells, obtained before intestinal transplant. The receptors were sampled from a human donor who received an intestinal transplant.

This chain joins TRBV6-1 and TRBJ1-5; 7 positions agree with TRBD1. CDR1 is MNHNS, CDR2 SASEGT, per germline. The V and J ends lost 3 bases and 0 bases, in that order; junction bases with no gene match: 8. The CDR3 loop spans 17 amino acids. This CDR3 reads CASSDRGKRYSNQPQHF. For the CDR3, the DNA is TGTGCCAGCAGTGACAGGGGGAAACGATATAGCAATCAGCCCCAGCATTTT.

V is TRBV9 and J is TRBJ2-5, with 7 bases lining up with TRBD1. The CDR3 extends over 13 amino acids. V was clipped by 3 bases and J by 5 bases; unmatched bases: 4. Germline CDR1 reads SGDLS; CDR2 reads YYNGEE. The CDR3 DNA follows: TGTGCCAGCAGCGGAACAGGGGCGGAGACCCAGTACTTC. Translation: CASSGTGAETQYF.

The J gene is TRBJ1-5, the V gene TRBV28, with D possibly being TRBD1 (5 bases). Per the germline V gene, CDR1 is MDHEN and CDR2 is SYDVKM. The CDR3 sequence is 15 residues long. Between the trimmed V and J ends, which lost 1 base and 4 bases, there was a span of 11 bases. The CDR3 loop reads CASSLSGLGNQPQHF. For the CDR3, the DNA is TGTGCCAGCAGTTTATCGGGACTGGGGAATCAGCCCCAGCATTTT.

This clone has a single count. The V gene is TRBV25-1, the J gene TRBJ2-3; 9 nucleotides line up with TRBD1. The CDR3 length is 16 residues. Germline V lookup: CDR1 MGHDK, CDR2 SYGVNS. V lost 4 bases, J lost 4 bases, and 9 bases stayed unmatched. CDR3 DNA: TGTGCCAGCAGTGTACACGCCGGGACAGGGCCAGATACGCAGTATTTT. As protein: CASSVHAGTGPDTQYF. Looking up the rest from reference TRBV25-1 and TRBJ2-3 gives the full variable domain: EADIYQTPRYLVIGTGKKITLECSQTMGHDKMYWYQQDPGMELHLIHYSYGVNSTEKGDLSSESTVSRIRTEHFPLTLESARPSHTSQYLCASSVHAGTGPDTQYFGPGTRLTVL.

This clone was detected only once. The V call is TRBV9, the J call TRBJ2-5; 7 nucleotides match TRBD2. Germline V CDR1 and CDR2: SGDLS, YYNGEE. This CDR3 is 15 amino acids long. V was clipped by 3 bases and J by 2 bases; unmatched bases: 7. CDR3 in DNA: TGTGCCAGCAGCGCGCGGGGGATAACACAAGAGACCCAGTACTTC. Translated: CASSARGITQETQYF.

This chain links TRBV9 with TRBJ2-5; D remains unclear. The germline V gene encodes CDR1 SGDLS and CDR2 YYNGEE. The V gene lost 2 bases and the J gene lost 5 bases, with 10 bases spanning the gap. CDR3 size: 13 residues. The CDR3 region is CASSVRPAETQYF. The CDR3 coding sequence is TGTGCCAGCAGCGTCCGACCCGCGGAGACCCAGTACTTC. Drawing the rest from reference TRBV9 and TRBJ2-5, the complete variable domain is DSGVTQTPKHLITATGQRVTLRCSPRSGDLSVYWYQQSLDQGLQFLIQYYNGEERAKGNILERFSAQQFPDLHSELNLSSLELGDSALYFCASSVRPAETQYFGPGTRLLVL.

The V gene is TRBV5-6, the J gene TRBJ1-1; D not certain. Germline V lookup: CDR1 SGHDT, CDR2 YYEEEE. Trimming cost V 4 bases and J 9 bases, with 16 bases left between them. The CDR3 spans 13 residues. The CDR3 DNA follows: TGTGCCAGCAGCGGAACTACCGGGCCCAAAGCTTTCTTT. The encoded protein is CASSGTTGPKAFF.

This rearrangement joins TRBV6-4 to TRBJ2-3; D possibly matches TRBD1 or TRBD2 (5 bases each). V gave up 2 bases and J gave up 2 bases, with 17 bases separating them. The CDR3 length is 17 residues. Germline V lookup: CDR1 MRHNA, CDR2 SNTAGT. The CDR3 coding sequence is TGTGCCAGCAGTGACGTTGGGGGTACCATTTCCACAGATACGCAGTATTTT. Residues: CASSDVGGTISTDTQYF.

The chain has TRBV2 and TRBJ2-1; TRBD2 aligns across 7 bases. CDR1 is SNHLY and CDR2 is FYNNEI in the germline V gene. With 9 bases clipped from V and 0 bases from J, the junction kept 14 bases outside the gene matches. The CDR3 loop spans 17 amino acids. CDR3: CARKREIGRSSYNEQFF. The DNA for the CDR3 is TGTGCCAGGAAACGAGAGATCGGGAGGAGCTCCTACAATGAGCAGTTCTTC.